Presented here are 10 T cell receptor beta chains from one specimen sequenced in a study of cytomegalovirus exposure and HLA in healthy donors. PCR amplification relied on 60 Vbeta primers (plus 13 Jbeta primers). Only in-frame clones appear in the TCRdb table, and some are missing; sequencing was by immunoSEQ multiplex PCR. The data show over 250,000 clones, with roughly 90% seen just once and about 4% held by the top ten. Material for sequencing was PBMCs. The receptors stem from a man aged 35-49 years in good health and CMV-seropositive.

The rearrangement uses TRBV7-9 and TRBJ1-4, with D possibly TRBD1 on 6 matching bases. The CDR3 sequence is 14 residues long. Germline CDR1 and CDR2: SEHNR and FQNEAQ (reference sequence). V dropped 5 bases and J dropped 7 bases, with 14 bases sitting between them. The CDR3 spells CASSRGGAGEKLFF. Here the CDR3 DNA reads TGTGCCAGCAGCCGGGGGGGGGCGGGTGAAAAACTGTTTTTT.

The gene calls are TRBV4-1 and TRBJ2-2, with 8 bases that match TRBD2. V was clipped by 0 bases and J by 8 bases; unmatched bases: 11. CDR1 and CDR2 from the germline V gene are MGHRA and YSYEKL. CDR3 length equals 17 residues. The CDR3 DNA follows: TGCGCCAGCAGCCAAGATGGCCAGCGGGGGCGGAGGGGGGAGCTGTTTTTT. Its protein is CASSQDGQRGRRGELFF.

This clone was seen only a few times. The rearrangement links TRBV4-2 to TRBJ2-2, with 10 nucleotides matching TRBD1. The V segment lost 6 bases and the J segment 8 bases; nucleotides outside the gene matches: 9. The CDR3 totals 15 residues. The germline gives CDR1 LGHNA, CDR2 YNFKEQ. The CDR3 loop is CASSLGTGVKGELFF. The CDR3 DNA reads as TGTGCCAGCAGTCTCGGGACAGGGGTCAAGGGGGAGCTGTTTTTT.

The chain carries TRBV9 and TRBJ2-7; 8 nucleotides agree with TRBD1. The CDR3 sequence is 14 residues long. Trimming at V came to 3 bases and at J to 1 base, leaving 3 bases not matched to a gene. Per the germline V gene, CDR1 is SGDLS and CDR2 is YYNGEE. The CDR3 DNA follows: TGTGCCAGCAGCGCCCAGGGGGCATCCTACGAGCAGTACTTC. Its translation: CASSAQGASYEQYF. Together with reference TRBV9 and TRBJ2-7, the CDR3 gives the full variable domain: DSGVTQTPKHLITATGQRVTLRCSPRSGDLSVYWYQQSLDQGLQFLIQYYNGEERAKGNILERFSAQQFPDLHSELNLSSLELGDSALYFCASSAQGASYEQYFGPGTRLTVT.

This clone was recorded once. In DNA form, the CDR3 reads TGCGCCAGCAGCTCCCGACAAAGGTCTGGGACAGATACGCAGTATTTT. It encodes CASSSRQRSGTDTQYF. The chain has TRBV5-1 and TRBJ2-3, with D unclear. With 3 bases removed from V and 3 bases from J, the gap between germline ends came to 17 bases. The CDR3 spans 16 residues. From germline, CDR1 is SGHRS and CDR2 YFSETQ.

V is TRBV4-3 and J is TRBJ1-6; 7 bases fit TRBD1. Germline CDR1 is LGHNA and CDR2 is YSLEER. The CDR3 sequence is 19 residues long. Germline trimming cut 0 bases from V and 0 bases from J; bases unmatched to any gene: 8. The DNA for the CDR3 is TGCGCCAGCAGCCAAGAAGCAGGACAGGCCAGCTCCTATAATTCACCCCTCCACTTT. This sequence encodes CASSQEAGQASSYNSPLHF.

The sample holds one count of this clone. The chain recombines TRBV4-1 with TRBJ2-7; a possible D gene is TRBD1 (6 bases). This CDR3 comprises 16 residues. In germline, CDR1 is MGHRA, CDR2 YSYEKL. The V gene lost 3 bases and the J gene lost 2 bases, with 17 bases spanning the gap. CDR3 sequence reads: CASSHVTGQKAYEQYF. DNA for the CDR3: TGCGCCAGCAGCCATGTAACAGGGCAGAAAGCCTACGAGCAGTACTTC.

V gene TRBV7-2 combines with J gene TRBJ2-1; 13 bases are shared with TRBD2. The length of the CDR3 is 15 residues. The V segment lost 5 bases and the J segment 8 bases; nucleotides outside the gene matches: 6. Germline V gene sequence: CDR1 SGHTA, CDR2 FQGNSA. The CDR3 nucleotides read TGTGCCAGCAGCCGCGCGGGACTAGCGGGACATGAGCAGTTCTTC. This codes for CASSRAGLAGHEQFF.

This chain uses TRBV7-6 with TRBJ1-4; perhaps TRBD1 as D (6 bases). The CDR3 totals 16 residues. Germline CDR1 reads SGHVS; CDR2 reads FNYEAQ. V lost 2 bases, J lost 12 bases, and 22 bases lay in between. The DNA for the CDR3 is TGTGCCAGCAGCTTAAAATGGGCCGGGACTAAGGGGGAACTGTTTTTT. This translates into CASSLKWAGTKGELFF.

This clone was counted only a few times. V and J are TRBV5-1 and TRBJ2-6, with a possible D match to TRBD1 (6 bases). The V gene lost 0 bases and the J gene lost 7 bases, with 11 bases spanning the gap. This CDR3 region has 15 residues. Germline values: CDR1 SGHRS, CDR2 YFSETQ. CDR3 protein: CASSLVQGIANVLTF. CDR3 DNA sequence: TGCGCCAGCAGCTTGGTACAGGGAATCGCCAACGTCCTGACTTTC.